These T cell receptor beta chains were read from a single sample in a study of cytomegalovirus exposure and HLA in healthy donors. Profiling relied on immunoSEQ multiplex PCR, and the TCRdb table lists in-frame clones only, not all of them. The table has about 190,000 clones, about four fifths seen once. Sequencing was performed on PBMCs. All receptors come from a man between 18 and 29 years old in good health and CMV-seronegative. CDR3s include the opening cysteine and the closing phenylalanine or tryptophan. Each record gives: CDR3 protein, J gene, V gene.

CASSGTGPYNEQFF,TRBJ2-1,TRBV19
CASSVVDTDSTDGYTF,TRBJ1-2,TRBV9
CASSPTGDTEAFF,TRBJ1-1,TRBV7-2
CASSPDRSYEQYF,TRBJ2-7,TRBV4-3
CASSIAGGPETQYF,TRBJ2-5,TRBV19
CASSGRLTGRTEAFF,TRBJ1-1,TRBV28
CASSQDLRNTQYF,TRBJ2-3,TRBV4-1
CASSFAGLAGLEQYF,NA,TRBV7-9
CASSLSGGSYNEQFF,TRBJ2-1,TRBV7-6
CASRDTVAKNIQYF,TRBJ2-4,TRBV19
CASSLGVSDSSNQPQHF,TRBJ1-5,TRBV5-8
CASSLVLRTSGRASNEQFF,TRBJ2-1,TRBV7-8
CAISESSDSYNEQFF,TRBJ2-1,TRBV10-3
CASSPGQASRQPQHF,TRBJ1-5,TRBV7-8
CASRSGTGHEKLFF,TRBJ1-4,TRBV18
CSAEPGGMNTEAFF,TRBJ1-1,TRBV29-1
CASSFPRLAGMNEQFF,TRBJ2-1,TRBV7-9
CASRVPGGQGASGTQYF,TRBJ2-3,TRBV12-2
CASSSQGPAKNIQYF,TRBJ2-4,TRBV5-4
CASTQANTEAFF,TRBJ1-1,TRBV28
CASSPVRDRGQTQYF,TRBJ2-5,TRBV18
CASSFSGSTDTQYF,TRBJ2-3,TRBV7-2
CASSPVAQGVETQYF,TRBJ2-5,TRBV10-1
CASSSYPSGRVLGTDTQYF,TRBJ2-3,TRBV27
CASSTKTGISGNTIYF,TRBJ1-3,TRBV19
CASSKAGGARLEQFF,TRBJ2-1,TRBV6-6
CAISEFEGAGANVLTF,TRBJ2-6,TRBV10-3
CRPGTGTEAFF,TRBJ1-1,TRBV20-1
CASSLQRTSVEYEQYF,TRBJ2-7,TRBV4-1
CASSYRQTGNSGNTIYF,TRBJ1-3,TRBV7-2
CATRTEDTQYF,TRBJ2-3,TRBV6-1
CASSVASTAIGNYGYTF,TRBJ1-2,TRBV9
CASSAGDSYEQYF,TRBJ2-7,TRBV25-1
CASSGWLAGVTDTQYF,TRBJ2-3,TRBV2
CASSIGLLTVYEQYF,TRBJ2-7,TRBV19
CAISEVGTNNEQFF,TRBJ2-1,TRBV10-3
CASRRGGGTDTQYF,TRBJ2-3,TRBV27
CASSWQNTEAFF,TRBJ1-1,TRBV19
CASNNGDYEKLFF,TRBJ1-4,TRBV25-1
CASSLGGGGGSGYTF,TRBJ1-2,TRBV7-2
CAWRTLAPTNTGELFF,TRBJ2-2,TRBV30
CASGFNPGDLYGYTF,TRBJ1-2,TRBV12-5
CASSFGIGRKWVYEQYF,TRBJ2-7,TRBV5-4
CAGGGNTGELFF,TRBJ2-2,TRBV7-8
CASRGTGAFNEKLFF,TRBJ1-4,TRBV2
CASSSTGSYEQYF,TRBJ2-7,TRBV28
CASSLGGSNEQFF,TRBJ2-1,TRBV27
CASSAPTGTSITDTQYF,TRBJ2-3,TRBV28
CSARTSQAAFF,TRBJ1-1,TRBV20-1
CASSPQTGLRANYGYTF,TRBJ1-2,TRBV5-1
CASSIRGGSERLRETQYF,TRBJ2-5,TRBV19
CSAQRAGSGNTEAFF,TRBJ1-1,TRBV29-1
CASSVEGTRQWMGYGYTF,TRBJ1-2,TRBV9